The following is a T cell receptor beta chain sequence with its context. The V gene lost 2 bases and the J gene lost 6 bases, with 6 bases spanning the gap. The germline V gene has CDR1 SGHRS and CDR2 YFSETQ. The CDR3 sequence is 12 residues long. The table came from immunoSEQ multiplex PCR; TCRdb's copy has only in-frame clones and leaves some out. The sample holds 250,000 to 350,000 clones; 65% to 85% are singletons and the top ten take 5.6%. The data belong to a study of cytotoxic CD8 clonotypes in ibrutinib-treated CLL. The rearrangement joins TRBV5-1 to TRBJ2-1; D may correspond to TRBD1 or TRBD2 (5 bases each). This material consisted of PBMCs, taken at disease progression, from a patient treated with ibrutinib. This TCR was sampled from a human donor with chronic lymphocytic leukemia. The CDR3 DNA sequence: TGCGCCAGCAGCTTTGGGGGCAATGAGCAGTTCTTC. Translation: CASSFGGNEQFF.